This TCR beta chain was sequenced in a study of response to subunit inactivated influenza vaccine. Germline trimming cut 8 bases from V and 5 bases from J; bases unmatched to any gene: 12. The V gene's germline CDR1 is SEHNR and CDR2 FQNEAQ (reference sequence). The CDR3 sequence is 15 residues long. TCRdb re-called the RT-PCR reads through MiXCR, storing one row per CDR3 protein. This table holds about 540,000 distinct CDR3 sequences, roughly a quarter found once. These sequences were also reported in another study, on T cells expressing NK-cell markers. From that paper: UMI-tagged 5'RACE template switching yielded the TCR beta cDNA. The share of CD8+ T cells held by dominant NKG2C+ clonotypes was about 1.0-7.5% in over 5 donors.

The sample was CD4+ T cells sorted from PBMCs, taken about 13 days after vaccination. This TCR derives from a man over 45 who received an inactivated influenza vaccine. This sequence joins TRBV7-9 and TRBJ2-5; TRBD2 matches at 9 bases. The CDR3 region has the DNA TGTGCCAGCGGGCCTACAGCGGGAGGCATGGAGACCCAGTACTTC. Amino acids: CASGPTAGGMETQYF.